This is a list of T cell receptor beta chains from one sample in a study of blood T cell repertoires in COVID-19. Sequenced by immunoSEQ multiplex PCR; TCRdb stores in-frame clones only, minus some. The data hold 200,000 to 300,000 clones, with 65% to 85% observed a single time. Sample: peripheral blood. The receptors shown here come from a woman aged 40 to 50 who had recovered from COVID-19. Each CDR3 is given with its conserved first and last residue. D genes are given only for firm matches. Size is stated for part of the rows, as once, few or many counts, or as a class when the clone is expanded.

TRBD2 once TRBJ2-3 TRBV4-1 TGCGCCAGCAGCCAAGAGGGCGGGGGGGGCTTAGCAGATACGCAGTATTTT CASSQEGGGGLADTQYF
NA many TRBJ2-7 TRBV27 TGTGCCAGCAGGGCGAGGACCTACGAGCAGTACTTC CASRARTYEQYF
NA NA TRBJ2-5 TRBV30 TGTGCCTGGACGGTCCAAGAGACCCAGTACTTC CAWTVQETQYF
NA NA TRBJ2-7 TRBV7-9 TGTGCCAGCAGCTTGGGAGGGGGGCTTCCCCCTTACGAGCAGTACTTC CASSLGGGLPPYEQYF
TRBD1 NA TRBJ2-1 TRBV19 TGTGCCAGTAGGACCTCGACAGGGGCGCTAAACAACAACTACAATGAGCAGTTCTTC CASRTSTGALNNNYNEQFF
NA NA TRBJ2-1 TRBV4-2 TGTGCCAGCAGCCAAGGAGTACAGGGTCAAGGGAGCAATGAGCAGTTCTTC CASSQGVQGQGSNEQFF
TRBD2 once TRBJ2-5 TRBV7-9 TGTGCCAGCAGCTCGCCCGGCGGGAGGGAGTACCAAGAGACCCAGTACTTC CASSSPGGREYQETQYF
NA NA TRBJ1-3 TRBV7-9 TGTGCCAGCAGCTCAAAAACGACAGGATCTGGAAACACCATATATTTT CASSSKTTGSGNTIYF
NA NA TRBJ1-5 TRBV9 TGTGCCAGCAGCGTAGCCTCGGATCAGCCCCAGCATTTT CASSVASDQPQHF
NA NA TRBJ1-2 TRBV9 TGTGCCAGCAGCGTCGACAGCGTAACTAACTATGGCTACACCTTC CASSVDSVTNYGYTF
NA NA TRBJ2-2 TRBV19 TGTGCCAGTAGTAACGGGACAACCCGGGTACGTGTCACCGGGGAGCTGTTTTTT CASSNGTTRVRVTGELFF
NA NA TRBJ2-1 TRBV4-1 TGCGCCAGCACAGTGGGGCCCTCCTACAATGAGCAGTTCTTC CASTVGPSYNEQFF
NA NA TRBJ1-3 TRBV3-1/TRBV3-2 TGTGCCAGCAGCCAAGGTTCCACTCTCAGGCTCTCTGGAAACACCATATATTTT CASSQGSTLRLSGNTIYF
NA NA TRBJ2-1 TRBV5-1 TGCGCCAGCAGCTCCCATGGTAGCGGCGGGTCAGGTGAGCAGTTCTTC CASSSHGSGGSGEQFF
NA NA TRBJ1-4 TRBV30 TGTGCCTGGAGTCCCATGGGACAACCTAATGAAAAACTGTTTTTT CAWSPMGQPNEKLFF
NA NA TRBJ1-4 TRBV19 TGTGCCAGTAGTATAGCAGGGCGTCAGGAAAAACTGTTTTTT CASSIAGRQEKLFF
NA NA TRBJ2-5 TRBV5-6 TGTGCCAGCAGCTCCACAGGTCTCCGGACCGGGGAGACCCAGTACTTC CASSSTGLRTGETQYF
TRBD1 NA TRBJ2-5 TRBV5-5 TGTGCCAGCAGCCTGCGGGCGGACAGGGAATGGGAGACCCAGTACTTC CASSLRADREWETQYF
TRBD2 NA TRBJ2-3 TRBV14 TGTGCCAGCAGCAACCCCGGGACTAGGATGCCAGATACGCAGTATTTT CASSNPGTRMPDTQYF
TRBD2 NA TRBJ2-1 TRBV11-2 TGTGCCAGCAGCCCAGAACCGGGACTAGCGGGCTACAATGAGCAGTTCTTC CASSPEPGLAGYNEQFF
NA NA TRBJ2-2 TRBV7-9 TGTGCCAGCAGCTTAAGCCCCGGGGTGAACACCGGGGAGCTGTTTTTT CASSLSPGVNTGELFF
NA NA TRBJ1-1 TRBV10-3 TGTGCCATCACCCTTAACAGGGACACTGAAGCTTTCTTT CAITLNRDTEAFF
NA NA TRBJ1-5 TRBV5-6 TGTGCCAGCAGCTTGAGGAGCAGCGCGGGTAATCAGCCCCAGCATTTT CASSLRSSAGNQPQHF
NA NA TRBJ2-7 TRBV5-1 TGCGCCAGCAGCTCGCAGGGCTACGAGCAGTACTTC CASSSQGYEQYF
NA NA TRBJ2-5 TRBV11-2 TGTGCCAGCAGCCCCTTTCGTGGAGGAGAGACCCAGTACTTC CASSPFRGGETQYF
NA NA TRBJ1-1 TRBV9 TGTGCCAGCAGCTCACAGCCCCTGAACACTGAAGCTTTCTTT CASSSQPLNTEAFF
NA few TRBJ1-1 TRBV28 TGTGCCAGCAAAATACAGGGAGCGGTGACTGAAGCTTTCTTT CASKIQGAVTEAFF
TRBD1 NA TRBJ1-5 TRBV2 TGTGCCAGCACACGGACAGGGGAAAATCAGCCCCAGCATTTT CASTRTGENQPQHF